This TCR beta chain emerged from a study of T cell responses to AZD1222 COVID-19 vaccine. On the study more broadly: Second-dose schedules of about 4 or about 12 weeks were combined.

Here immunoSEQ multiplex PCR was the method, and the copy in TCRdb shows in-frame clones only, minus some. This table holds under 150,000 clones, approximately 93% found once. Concerning this clone: Antigen unknown.

From germline, CDR1 is KGHSH and CDR2 LQKENI. CDR3 length: 20 amino acids. Germline trimming cut 3 bases from V and 0 bases from J; bases unmatched to any gene: 11. Study outcomes and limitations: Nearly half of unique spike-specific TCRs reportedly avoided B.1.351 and B.1.1.7 mutated regions. Seropositive AZD1222 recipients at baseline numbered only five or six. Clonal diversity may have been underestimated in mostly white British donors.

This material consisted of peripheral blood, taken on day 0 of AZD1222 vaccination. The receptor was derived from an adult in good health. J is TRBJ2-6 and V is TRBV18; 10 nucleotides align to TRBD1. CDR3 nucleotides: TGTGCCAGCTCACCGAGAGCCGGGACAGGGGACACCTCTGGGGCCAACGTCCTGACTTTC. Protein product: CASSPRAGTGDTSGANVLTF.